The next 19 T cell receptor beta chains were all read from a single sample in a study of blood T cell repertoires in COVID-19. Method: immunoSEQ multiplex PCR; TCRdb's copy keeps in-frame clones and lacks some. Of over 400,000 clones in the sample, approximately 91% were seen once. Sequenced input: PBMCs or T cells enriched from blood (not recorded which). Receptors were obtained from a woman in her sixties who had recovered from COVID-19.

The chain uses TRBV30 and TRBJ2-7, with 9 bases identical to TRBD1. V was pared by 3 bases and J by 4 bases, with 10 bases of the junction left unmatched. The CDR3 contains 15 residues. Per the germline V gene, CDR1 is GTSNPN and CDR2 is SVGIG (reference sequence). CDR3 loop: CAWRPRDRALYEQYV. In DNA, the CDR3 is TGTGCCTGGAGACCCCGGGACAGGGCCCTTTACGAGCAGTACGTC.

The gene calls are TRBV4-1 and TRBJ2-4, with 8 bases fitting TRBD1. The CDR3 length is 15 residues. Germline CDR1 is MGHRA and CDR2 is YSYEKL. Germline trimming cut 1 base from V and 5 bases from J; bases unmatched to any gene: 4. Written as DNA, the CDR3 is TGCGCCAGCAGCCAAGCCGGGACAGGCGAAAACATTCAGTACTTC. This encodes CASSQAGTGENIQYF.

The CDR3 spells CASSHTDAGNTIYF. For the CDR3, the DNA is TGTGCCAGCAGCCATACAGACGCTGGAAACACCATATATTTT. The chain has TRBV4-2 and TRBJ1-3; D is unresolved. Germline V CDR1 and CDR2: LGHNA, YNFKEQ. The CDR3 sequence is 14 residues long. V was shortened by 3 bases and J by 2 bases, with 8 bases between the two germline ends.

The chain carries TRBV19 and TRBJ1-6; D perhaps matches TRBD1 (5 bases). Trimming left V 2 bases short and J 6 bases short, with 8 bases between. The CDR3 sequence is 14 residues long. CDR1 and CDR2 (germline): LNHDA, SQIVND (reference sequence). The CDR3 protein is CASSIRGGNSPLHF. CDR3 in DNA: TGTGCCAGTAGTATAAGGGGCGGTAATTCACCCCTCCACTTT.

The rearrangement joins TRBV5-1 to TRBJ2-5; D might be TRBD2 (6 bases). The CDR3 totals 15 residues. V was trimmed by 0 bases and J by 5 bases, leaving 14 bases between them. The germline V gene has CDR1 SGHRS and CDR2 YFSETQ. CDR3 bases: TGCGCCAGCAGCTTGGTTGCGGGGAAGGCTGAGACCCAGTACTTC. The encoded protein is CASSLVAGKAETQYF.

This chain links TRBV2 with TRBJ1-2; 10 positions agree with TRBD1. V gave up 7 bases and J gave up 0 bases; unmatched junction bases: 8. The germline V gene encodes CDR1 SNHLY and CDR2 FYNNEI. The CDR3 is made up of 16 amino acids. CDR3 nucleotide sequence: TGTGCCAGCACCTACGGACAGGGGGATCCTAACTATGGCTACACCTTC. Its protein product is CASTYGQGDPNYGYTF.

The genes are TRBV5-6 and TRBJ2-7, with unresolved D. CDR1 and CDR2 (germline): SGHDT, YYEEEE. The CDR3 loop spans 13 amino acids. V dropped 0 bases and J dropped 2 bases, with 6 bases sitting between them. The CDR3 DNA reads TGTGCCAGCAGCTTGGGTAGTACCTACGAGCAGTACTTC. Amino acid sequence: CASSLGSTYEQYF.

The CDR3 here is CASSEGRGGRTGELFF. The DNA for the CDR3 is TGTGCCAGCAGTGAAGGTCGGGGGGGCCGAACCGGGGAGCTGTTTTTT. The rearrangement links TRBV6-1 to TRBJ2-2, with 8 bases aligning to TRBD2. The CDR3 contains 16 residues. Trimming at V came to 1 base and at J to 5 bases, leaving 6 bases not matched to a gene. Per germline, CDR1 MNHNS and CDR2 SASEGT.

This clone was found a few times. The gene calls are TRBV10-3 and TRBJ2-7; D might be TRBD1 (5 bases). Germline CDR1 and CDR2: ENHRY and SYGVKD. The CDR3 covers 12 residues. V was clipped by 7 bases and J by 5 bases, with 12 bases between them. CDR3 region: CAIKGQGNEQYV. In nucleotides, the CDR3 is TGTGCCATCAAAGGCCAGGGCAACGAGCAGTACGTC.

This clone was counted a single time. The gene calls are TRBV7-9 and TRBJ2-1; 8 bases align to TRBD1. V gave up 4 bases and J gave up 8 bases; unmatched junction bases: 10. The CDR3 runs to 15 residues. CDR1 and CDR2 (germline): SEHNR, FQNEAQ (reference sequence). The CDR3 DNA follows: TGTGCCAGCAGCTCATTGGACAGGGTGGGAGATGAGCAGTTCTTC. Translated: CASSSLDRVGDEQFF.

The gene calls are TRBV18 and TRBJ2-2, with 12 positions matching TRBD1. Germline V gene lookup returns CDR1 KGHSH and CDR2 LQKENI. The CDR3 is made up of 17 amino acids. After removal of 1 base from V and 6 bases from J, the junction contained 6 bases not matched to a gene. The CDR3 loop reads CASSPQMGQGAAGELFF. In nucleotides, the CDR3 is TGTGCCAGCTCACCACAGATGGGACAGGGGGCTGCCGGGGAGCTGTTTTTT.

The rearrangement uses TRBV6-5 and TRBJ2-6; D may be TRBD2 (5 bases). The CDR3 totals 14 residues. V lost 6 bases and J 2 bases, leaving 8 bases between the germline ends. Germline loops: CDR1 MNHEY, CDR2 SVGAGI. Here the CDR3 reads CASRLGTGANVLTF. The CDR3 DNA reads TGTGCCAGCAGACTAGGGACTGGGGCCAACGTCCTGACTTTC.

The V and J genes are TRBV2 and TRBJ1-1; possibly TRBD1 for D (6 bases). The CDR3 sequence is 15 residues long. Germline V gene data show CDR1 as SNHLY and CDR2 as FYNNEI. V was pared by 6 bases and J by 0 bases, with 14 bases between. The CDR3 bases are TGTGCCAGCAGGAGGCAGGGGCTTATGAACACTGAAGCTTTCTTT. It codes for CASRRQGLMNTEAFF.

This clone has a single count. This chain uses TRBV3-1 (or the pseudogene TRBV3-2) with TRBJ2-1, with a weak D call TRBD2 (6 bases). Germline lookup yields CDR1 LGHDT and CDR2 YNNKEL (reference sequence). The V end was cut by 3 bases, the J end by 0 bases, with 9 bases between. There are 15 residues in the CDR3. CDR3 residues: CASSQNGGSYNEQFF. DNA of the CDR3: TGTGCCAGCAGCCAGAACGGGGGCTCCTACAATGAGCAGTTCTTC.

The chain has TRBV9 and TRBJ2-5, with D perhaps matching TRBD2 (7 bases). Per germline, CDR1 SGDLS and CDR2 YYNGEE. This CDR3 has 17 amino acids. The V gene lost 3 bases and the J gene lost 2 bases, with 20 bases spanning the gap. CDR3 amino acids: CASSGGGAGAGQETQYF. Written as DNA, the CDR3 is TGTGCCAGCAGCGGGGGAGGCGCGGGGGCCGGTCAAGAGACCCAGTACTTC.

The chain uses TRBV5-1 and TRBJ1-2; the D is unclear. V shed 0 bases and J shed 5 bases, with 8 bases lying between them. This CDR3 comprises 13 residues. CDR1 is SGHRS, CDR2 YFSETQ, per germline. CDR3 amino acids: CASSLEATYGYTF. The CDR3 DNA follows: TGCGCCAGCAGCTTGGAAGCGACGTATGGCTACACCTTC.

The J gene is TRBJ1-1, the V gene TRBV6-1; 8 positions match TRBD1. Germline-derived CDR1 and CDR2 are MNHNS and SASEGT. With V trimmed by 4 bases and J by 1 base, 5 bases remained unmatched. The CDR3 has 15 amino acids. The CDR3 sequence is CASSGWTGRNTEAFF. In DNA form, the CDR3 reads TGTGCCAGCAGTGGCTGGACAGGGAGGAACACTGAAGCTTTCTTT.

The chain uses TRBV11-2 and TRBJ1-3; maybe TRBD1 (5 bases). This CDR3 contains 15 residues. Germline-derived CDR1 and CDR2 are SGHAT and FQNNGV. V was pared by 4 bases and J by 2 bases, with 12 bases between. The CDR3 spells CASSSVKGTGNTIYF. The CDR3 DNA sequence: TGTGCCAGCAGCTCCGTTAAGGGGACTGGAAACACCATATATTTT.

The table lists this clone with a count of one. The chain carries TRBV27 and TRBJ1-6; no clear D. The CDR3 contains 17 residues. CDR1 MNHEY and CDR2 SMNVEV come from the germline V gene (reference sequence). Trimming took off 5 bases at V and 5 bases at J, with 19 bases between the two ends. DNA of the CDR3: TGTGCCAGCAGTCAAGGAGCCCCTCACCTGAATAATTCACCCCTCCACTTT. The encoded protein is CASSQGAPHLNNSPLHF.